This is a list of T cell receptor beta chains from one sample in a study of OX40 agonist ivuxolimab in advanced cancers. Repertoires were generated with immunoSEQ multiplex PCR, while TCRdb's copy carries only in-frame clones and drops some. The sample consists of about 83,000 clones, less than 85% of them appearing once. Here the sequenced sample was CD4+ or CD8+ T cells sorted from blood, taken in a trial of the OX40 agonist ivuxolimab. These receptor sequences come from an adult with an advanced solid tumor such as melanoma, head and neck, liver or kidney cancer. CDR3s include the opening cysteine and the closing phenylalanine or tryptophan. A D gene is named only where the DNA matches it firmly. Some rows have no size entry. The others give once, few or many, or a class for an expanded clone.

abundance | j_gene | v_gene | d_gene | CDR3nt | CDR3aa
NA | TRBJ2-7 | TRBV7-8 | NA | TGTGCCAGCACCAAACCGCTGGGTGTGGGACCCTACGAGCAGTACTTC | CASTKPLGVGPYEQYF
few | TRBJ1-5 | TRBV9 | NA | TGTGCCAGCAGCGCGAGAGGCGATCAGCCCCAGCATTTT | CASSARGDQPQHF
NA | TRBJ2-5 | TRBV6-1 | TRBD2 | TGTGCCAGCAGACTAGCGGGGGCTCGGGAGACCCAGTACTTC | CASRLAGARETQYF
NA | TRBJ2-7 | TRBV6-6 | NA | TGTGCCAGCGGAGGGGGCGGTTACGAGCAGTACTTC | CASGGGGYEQYF
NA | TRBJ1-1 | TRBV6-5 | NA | TGTGCCAGCAGTTACTCGGAGAACATGAACACTGAAGCTTTCTTT | CASSYSENMNTEAFF
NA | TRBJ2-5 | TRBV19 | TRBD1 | TGTGCCAGTAGTAAACCGGGACAGAAAGAGACCCAGTACTTC | CASSKPGQKETQYF
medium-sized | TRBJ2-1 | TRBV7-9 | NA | TGTGCCAGCAGCTTAGGGTCGGGTAATGAGCAGTTCTTC | CASSLGSGNEQFF
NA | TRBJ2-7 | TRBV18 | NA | TGTGCCAGCTCACTAACGACAGGCGGCTCCTACGAGCAGTACTTC | CASSLTTGGSYEQYF
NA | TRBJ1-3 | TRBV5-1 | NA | TGCGCCAGCAGCCACACCTCAGGGATCTCTGGAAACACCATATATTTT | CASSHTSGISGNTIYF
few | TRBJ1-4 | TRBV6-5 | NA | TGTGCCAGCAGTTACTCGTCCGAGCCTAATGAAAAACTGTTTTTT | CASSYSSEPNEKLFF
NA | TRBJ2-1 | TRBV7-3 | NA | TGTGCCAGCAGCTTAACGCTCACGGGAGAGCAGTTCTTC | CASSLTLTGEQFF
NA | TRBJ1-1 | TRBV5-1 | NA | TGCGCCAGCAGCTTGGGGATTAGGCGGAACACTGAAGCTTTCTTT | CASSLGIRRNTEAFF
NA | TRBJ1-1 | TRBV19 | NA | TGTGCCAGTAGGGGTAGGGGGGACACTGAAGCTTTCTTT | CASRGRGDTEAFF
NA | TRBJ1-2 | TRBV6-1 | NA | TGTGCCAGCAGTGAACTTGGGGAAGTTGTGAATGGCTACACCTTC | CASSELGEVVNGYTF
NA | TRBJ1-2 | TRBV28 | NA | TGTGCCAGCAGTTTGAAATACGGTCACTATGGCTACACCTTC | CASSLKYGHYGYTF
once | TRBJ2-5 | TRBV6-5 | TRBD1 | TGTGCCAGCAGCAACAGGGGGAAGACCCAGTACTTC | CASSNRGKTQYF
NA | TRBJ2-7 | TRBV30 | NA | TGTGCCTACAAAAGGGGGGCCGGGGACGAGCAGTACTTC | CAYKRGAGDEQYF